This T cell receptor (beta chain) was profiled in a study of Graves' ophthalmopathy and Graves' hyperthyroidism (dated by TCRdb to about 2018). Study-level background: Peripheral blood was collected at initial diagnosis, prior to any treatment. To tell Graves' ophthalmopathy apart from Graves' hyperthyroidism, and to predict which patients would progress to ophthalmopathy, the study relied on TCR beta repertoire signatures. In total, 135 blood samples were TCR-sequenced: approximately 40 ophthalmopathy, some 75 hyperthyroidism and some 17 hyperthyroidism-to-ophthalmopathy patients. To explore V-J signatures that separate ophthalmopathy from hyperthyroidism, a discovery set of about a hundred patients was enrolled, consisting of approximately 44 with ophthalmopathy and around 57 with stable hyperthyroidism. The independent validation cohort included roughly 19 hyperthyroidism patients plus 17 patients who later progressed from hyperthyroidism to ophthalmopathy. In roughly 6 hyperthyroidism patients, T-cell repertoires of thyroid tissue and blood were compared. Once sampling was done, hyperthyroidism patients were given methimazole at a starting dose of 30 mg daily, while ophthalmopathy patients were given high-dose intravenous methylprednisolone. Overall study results and their limits: The 13-signature model separated ophthalmopathy from stable hyperthyroidism with approximately 90% sensitivity and around 84% specificity in cross-validation, and 80%/75% in the test set. No statistical method was used to predetermine the sample size, and group allocation was not hidden from the investigators. Among expanded thyroid clonotypes with frequency above 0.001, most also showed up in blood, which suggests that blood repertoires may reflect the thyroid immune response. In validation, the model predicted ophthalmopathy progression with 55% to 71% sensitivity and approximately 75% specificity; 12 predicted patients were CT-confirmed with GO in a median of about 6.1 months.

TCR beta CDR3 regions were amplified from RNA transcripts for repertoire sequencing. The first round was an RT-PCR using HTBI primers with the Qiagen OneStep RT-PCR kit, and this first round was followed by a second-round multiplex PCR, then size selection and purification. The libraries underwent paired-end sequencing with 100 bp reads on an Illumina HiSeq2000. The study's processing was this. Reads were processed with SOAPnuke, discarding reads with adapters, uncalled bases, mean Phred below 15, or no exact constant-primer or identifier match. COPE v1.2.5 was used to merge high-quality paired reads. Clonotypes were defined as unique nucleotide sequences and were aligned to IMGT TRB V, D and J references using MiTCR v1.1. Analysis was restricted to V-J combinations with a frequency above 0.0001, which covered 99.2% of repertoires. A TCR clonal expansion and chaos score per V-J combination was defined as the ratio of F50 clonal expansion to chaos observed in the TCRdist matrix. Welch's t-statistics and random forest were used to reduce features to about 13 V-J combinations, which were fed into a naive Bayes classifier. Thyroid-blood repertoire similarity was quantified with the Morisita-Horn index. The raw public reads went through TCRdb reprocessing: fastp at Q25, MiXCR clone calling, in-frame beta chains kept. Rows merge per CDR3 protein into single entries with the most common DNA and genes. In this record, the V and J calls reflect TCRdb's handling and not the investigators' own analysis. The sample contains around 670,000 distinct CDR3 sequences, roughly two fifths of them found a single time. Approximately 46% of the sample comes from the top ten.

This clonotype was picked up a small number of times. What antigen it recognizes has not been identified. Base qualities are not recorded, but no much larger clone differs from it by a single base. Ophthalmopathy patients were characterized by moderately to severely active disease, a Clinical Activity Score of at least 3, a NOSPECS grade of at least 4, and a disease duration under 3 months. Anyone with other autoimmune diseases, uncontrolled infections, pregnancy or lactation was excluded from the study. Clinical symptoms, serum thyroxine, TRAb, thyroid ultrasound and orbital computed tomography formed the basis of the diagnosis. Using Ficoll-Paque density gradient centrifugation, PBMCs were isolated from 9 to 10 ml of fresh peripheral blood. Trizol reagent was used to extract the total RNA, and its quality was then checked on an Agilent 2100 Bioanalyzer. Trimming costs V 7 bases and J 4 bases, and their ends lie 17 bases apart. Including the terminal cysteine and phenylalanine, the CDR3 comprises 15 residues. The retained sequence is limited to the CDR3, 45 bases, with the frame set at the first base.

The receptor was isolated from an adult man with Graves' ophthalmopathy. The sample comprised peripheral blood. The rearranged segments are TRBV12-3 or TRBV12-4 and TRBJ1-5; no D gene can be assigned with confidence. The DNA reads as follows: TGTGCCAGCACTAACGTGCCGACCTATAATCAGCCCCAGCATTTT. It is translated as CASTNVPTYNQPQHF.